Listed below are T cell receptor beta chains from one sample, sequenced in a study of T-cell memory formation after mild COVID-19. TCRdb redid the calling of the 5' RACE reads with MiXCR, one entry per CDR3 protein. The top ten clones hold 12% of a sample with about 470,000 distinct CDR3 sequences, around a sixth of them seen once. Sequenced sample: PBMCs or a T cell subset sorted from them (not recorded which). Receptor source: an adult woman who had mild COVID-19 (a few samples of this study predate the infection). Cell type and time point are not known. The CDR3 runs from the conserved cysteine through the conserved F or W.

len: 15
j_gene: TRBJ1-6
v_gene: TRBV2
CDR3aa: CASSERAPYNSPLHF

len: 15
j_gene: TRBJ2-2
v_gene: TRBV4-3
CDR3aa: CATSLRRANTGELFF

len: 14
j_gene: TRBJ2-5
v_gene: TRBV11-2
CDR3aa: CASSLNRGWETQYF

len: 13
j_gene: TRBJ2-1
v_gene: TRBV7-3
CDR3aa: CASSSGVYNEQFF

len: 14
j_gene: TRBJ1-1
v_gene: TRBV19
CDR3aa: CASSIRDRNTEAFF

len: 16
j_gene: TRBJ2-1
v_gene: TRBV4-1
CDR3aa: CASSQEQGTPYNEQFF

len: 14
j_gene: TRBJ2-1
v_gene: TRBV7-8
CDR3aa: CASSQGPGGNEQFF

len: 15
j_gene: TRBJ2-5
v_gene: TRBV24-1
CDR3aa: CATSGTKGSLETQYF

len: 18
j_gene: TRBJ2-6
v_gene: TRBV12-3/TRBV12-4
CDR3aa: CASSLGAGGPSGANVLTF

len: 13
j_gene: TRBJ2-5
v_gene: TRBV4-3
CDR3aa: CASSPAGTETQYF

len: 13
j_gene: TRBJ2-1
v_gene: TRBV7-9
CDR3aa: CASSPRSAEEQFF

len: 13
j_gene: TRBJ2-7
v_gene: TRBV27
CDR3aa: CASSPGPRYEQYF

len: 17
j_gene: TRBJ2-3
v_gene: TRBV3-1
CDR3aa: CASSQETWTGAPNAQYF

len: 13
j_gene: TRBJ2-7
v_gene: TRBV2
CDR3aa: CASSEADGNEQYF

len: 17
j_gene: TRBJ2-3
v_gene: TRBV18
CDR3aa: CASSPLLAGGRTDTQYF